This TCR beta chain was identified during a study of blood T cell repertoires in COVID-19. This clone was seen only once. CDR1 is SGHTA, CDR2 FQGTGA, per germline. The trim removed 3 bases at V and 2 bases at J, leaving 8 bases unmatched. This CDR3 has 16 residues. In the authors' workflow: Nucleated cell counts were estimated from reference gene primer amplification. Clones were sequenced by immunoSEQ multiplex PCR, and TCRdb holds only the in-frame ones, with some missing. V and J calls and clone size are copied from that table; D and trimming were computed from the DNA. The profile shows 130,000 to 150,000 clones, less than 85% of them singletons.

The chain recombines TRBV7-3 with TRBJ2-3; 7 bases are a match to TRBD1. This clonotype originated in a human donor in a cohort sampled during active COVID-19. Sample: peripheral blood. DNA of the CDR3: TGTGCCAGCAGCTTCACCGACAGGGAACCCACAGATACGCAGTATTTT. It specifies CASSFTDREPTDTQYF.